The 19 T cell receptor beta chains below come from one sample, sequenced in a study of blood T cell repertoires in COVID-19. The protocol was immunoSEQ multiplex PCR, while the TCRdb copy is restricted to in-frame clones and leaves out a portion. The table includes around 20,000 clones, 87% detected once. Sequencing was performed on peripheral blood. The origin of the receptors is a human donor in a cohort sampled during active COVID-19.

The chain uses TRBV12-3 or TRBV12-4 and TRBJ2-1; the match to TRBD1 covers 7 bases. This CDR3 contains 13 residues. The V segment lost 8 bases and the J segment 5 bases; nucleotides outside the gene matches: 6. The CDR3 spells CASLRDSNNEQFF. The CDR3 nucleotides are TGTGCCAGCCTCCGGGACAGTAACAATGAGCAGTTCTTC.

As to this clone: An end of the junction differs from the germline gene, which may be a read error. The chain links TRBV14 to TRBJ2-1; TRBD2 aligns across 7 bases. Germline-derived CDR1 and CDR2 are SGHDN and FVKESK. This CDR3 region has 16 residues. The CDR3 DNA is TGTGCCAGCAACCAAGCCTCCCTAACTAGCGCCAATGAGCAGTTCTTC. This gives the protein CASNQASLTSANEQFF.

The chain joins TRBV5-6 to TRBJ1-5, with D unresolved. Trimming took off 2 bases at V and 7 bases at J, with 7 bases between the two ends. The CDR3 extends over 12 amino acids. CDR1 is SGHDT and CDR2 is YYEEEE in the germline V gene. The CDR3 sequence is CASSFGGQPQHF. DNA of the CDR3: TGTGCCAGCAGCTTTGGCGGACAGCCCCAGCATTTT. Full variable domain (remainder filled in from reference TRBV5-6 and TRBJ1-5): DAGVTQSPTHLIKTRGQQVTLRCSPKSGHDTVSWYQQALGQGPQFIFQYYEEEERQRGNFPDRFSGHQFPNYSSELNVNALLLGDSALYLCASSFGGQPQHFGDGTRLSIL.

This chain links TRBV19 with TRBJ2-1; tentatively, D is TRBD2 (5 bases). The CDR3 is made up of 14 amino acids. Trimming removed 6 bases at V and 1 base at J, with 10 bases between. Germline lookup yields CDR1 LNHDA and CDR2 SQIVND (reference sequence). CDR3 in DNA: TGTGCCAGTAGAAGTGGGAGTTCCTACAATGAGCAGTTCTTC. Encoded protein: CASRSGSSYNEQFF.

The CDR3 nucleotides are TGTGCCAGCAGCTTCGACAGGGCTGGAAACACCATATATTTT. Translation: CASSFDRAGNTIYF. This chain links TRBV7-2 with TRBJ1-3; the match to TRBD1 covers 7 bases. The junction had 1 base not matched to a gene; V was cut back by 3 bases and J by 2 bases. This CDR3 region has 14 residues. Per the germline V gene, CDR1 is SGHTA and CDR2 is FQGNSA.

The genes are TRBV27 and TRBJ2-2, with a weak D call TRBD2 (6 bases). The CDR3 sequence is 16 residues long. Trimming removed 3 bases from V and 6 bases from J, with 17 bases in between. Germline-derived CDR1 and CDR2 are MNHEY and SMNVEV (reference sequence). The CDR3 DNA sequence: TGTGCCAGCAGTTTCCGCACTGGGTGGGGGGCCGGGGAGCTGTTTTTT. Its protein is CASSFRTGWGAGELFF.

In the case of this clone: At one boundary the junction diverges from the germline segment, which might be a read error. The genes are TRBV27 and TRBJ1-5; a possible D gene is TRBD1 (6 bases). This CDR3 is 19 amino acids long. Germline lookup yields CDR1 MNHEY and CDR2 SMNVEV (reference sequence). In DNA form, the CDR3 reads TGTGCCACCAGTCCGAATGTAATGACAGGAATCGGGGAAAGTCAGCCCCAGCATTTT. Its protein product is CATSPNVMTGIGESQPQHF.

This chain links TRBV19 with TRBJ2-3, with 11 bases lining up with TRBD2. The length of the CDR3 is 15 residues. Germline V CDR1 and CDR2: LNHDA, SQIVND (reference sequence). The V gene end was trimmed by 7 bases and the J gene end by 1 base; junction bases not matched to a gene: 4. DNA for the CDR3: TGTGCCAGTAAAACTAGCGGGAGTGGCACAGATACGCAGTATTTT. It yields the protein CASKTSGSGTDTQYF. Using reference TRBV19 and TRBJ2-3 for the parts outside the CDR3, the full variable domain is DGGITQSPKYLFRKEGQNVTLSCEQNLNHDAMYWYRQDPGQGLRLIYYSQIVNDFQKGDIAEGYSVSREKKESFPLTVTSAQKNPTAFYLCASKTSGSGTDTQYFGPGTRLTVL.

The rearrangement uses TRBV6-5 and TRBJ1-3; no reliable D call. Germline V gives CDR1 MNHEY, CDR2 SVGAGI. Trimming took off 7 bases at V and 4 bases at J, with 5 bases between the two ends. This CDR3 region has 11 residues. CDR3 residues: CASTGGNTIYF. CDR3 coding DNA: TGTGCCAGCACGGGGGGAAACACCATATATTTT.

The chain links TRBV19 to TRBJ1-1; 10 nucleotides line up with TRBD1. This CDR3 region has 15 residues. V shed 6 bases, J shed 7 bases, and the junction held 11 bases outside the gene matches. Germline V CDR1 and CDR2: LNHDA, SQIVND (reference sequence). The DNA for the CDR3 is TGTGCCAGTAGCCCGGAGGGACAGGGGAGTCGTGAAGCTTTCTTT. Its protein is CASSPEGQGSREAFF.

This clone was observed a few times. The chain links TRBV2 to TRBJ1-3; a weak D match, TRBD1 (5 bases). Germline V CDR1 and CDR2: SNHLY, FYNNEI. The CDR3 totals 17 residues. V lost 4 bases and J 0 bases, leaving 16 bases between the germline ends. The CDR3 DNA reads as TGTGCCAGCAGTGTCTCCTGGGGCACCAGCTCTGGAAACACCATATATTTT. It encodes CASSVSWGTSSGNTIYF.

The V and J genes are TRBV7-8 and TRBJ1-6; the match to TRBD1 covers 9 bases. The trim removed 6 bases at V and 5 bases at J, leaving 8 bases unmatched. CDR1 is SGHVS, CDR2 FQNEAQ, per germline. The CDR3 consists of 16 residues. The CDR3 DNA is TGTGCCAGCAGGCGTTTACAGGGGGCGGATAATTCACCCCTCCACTTT. This codes for CASRRLQGADNSPLHF.

The chain is built from TRBV4-2 and TRBJ2-7; 7 nucleotides line up with TRBD1. The CDR3 has 14 residues. Unmatched junction bases numbered 5, after V lost 4 bases and J lost 2 bases. From germline, CDR1 is LGHNA and CDR2 YNFKEQ. As DNA, the CDR3 is TGTGCCAGCAGCCCCGGGACAGAGCCCTACGAGCAGTACTTC. Amino acid sequence: CASSPGTEPYEQYF.

V and J are TRBV4-1 and TRBJ1-3; 8 nucleotides line up with TRBD1. The CDR3 length is 15 residues. The germline V gene encodes CDR1 MGHRA and CDR2 YSYEKL. With V trimmed by 1 base and J by 4 bases, 3 bases remained unmatched. The CDR3: CASSQGTGKGNTIYF. The CDR3 DNA sequence: TGCGCCAGCAGCCAAGGGACAGGGAAAGGAAACACCATATATTTT.

In its sample, this clone was seen a few times. The chain uses TRBV3-1 (or the pseudogene TRBV3-2) and TRBJ2-7; 8 bases align to TRBD2. CDR3 length equals 14 residues. Germline CDR1 and CDR2: LGHDT and YNNKEL (reference sequence). The V segment lost 4 bases and the J segment 6 bases; nucleotides outside the gene matches: 8. The CDR3 nucleotides read TGTGCCAGCAGCCCCACTAGCGGAAAGCTCGAGCAGTACTTC. It yields the protein CASSPTSGKLEQYF.

The V gene is TRBV7-3, the J gene TRBJ2-3; no clear D. The CDR3 runs 13 residues. Trimming shortened V by 3 bases and J by 4 bases, and 8 bases separated the two germline ends. CDR1 and CDR2 (germline): SGHTA, FQGTGA. This CDR3 reads CASSFGSADTQYF. The DNA for the CDR3 is TGTGCCAGCAGCTTCGGGTCGGCAGATACGCAGTATTTT.

This chain uses TRBV20-1 with TRBJ1-4; D ambiguous. Germline CDR1 DFQATT, CDR2 SNEGSKA (reference sequence). The CDR3 spans 10 residues. Deletions cut 5 bases from V and 7 bases from J, with 5 bases between. The CDR3 here is CSAEFEKLFF. CDR3 nucleotides: TGCAGTGCTGAGTTTGAAAAACTGTTTTTT.

V is TRBV29-1 and J is TRBJ1-1, with TRBD1 identical over 7 bases. There are 13 residues in the CDR3. J was trimmed by 3 bases and V by 7 bases; bases with no gene match: 8. Germline CDR1 reads SQVTM; CDR2 reads ANQGSEA. The CDR3 protein is CSAPLQGDTEAFF. Here the CDR3 DNA reads TGCAGCGCCCCCCTCCAGGGGGACACTGAAGCTTTCTTT.

The rearrangement uses TRBV6-2 or TRBV6-3 and TRBJ1-5, with D tentatively TRBD1 (5 bases). The CDR3 contains 17 residues. Germline V gives CDR1 MNHEY, CDR2 SVGEGT. V lost 0 bases and J 2 bases, leaving 14 bases between the germline ends. CDR3 residues: CASSYSSQDIGNQPQHF. CDR3 DNA: TGTGCCAGCAGTTACTCAAGTCAGGACATTGGCAATCAGCCCCAGCATTTT.